The 28 T cell receptor beta chains below come from one sample, sequenced in a study of blood T cell repertoires in COVID-19. Produced via immunoSEQ multiplex PCR; TCRdb's table is partial and in-frame only. The data show some 310,000 clones, with roughly 90% seen just once and 2.5% to 3% held by the top ten. Material for sequencing was peripheral blood. The receptors were sampled from a woman in her thirties with COVID-19, enrolled during active disease.

The genes are TRBV6-5 and TRBJ1-6; TRBD1 matches at 8 bases. CDR1 is MNHEY, CDR2 SVGAGI, per germline. V trimming: 5 bases; J trimming: 8 bases; junction bases outside the gene matches: 5. CDR3 length equals 14 residues. CDR3 bases: TGTGCCAGCAGTCGGGGACAGGACGATTCACCCCTCCACTTT. Amino acid sequence: CASSRGQDDSPLHF.

Here the CDR3 DNA reads TGCGCCAGCAGTGTCTCAGGGAACGAGCAGTACTTC. It translates to CASSVSGNEQYF. The J gene is TRBJ2-7, the V gene TRBV5-1; tentatively, D is TRBD1 (5 bases). V gave up 5 bases and J gave up 5 bases, with 11 bases separating them. The CDR3 extends over 12 amino acids. Germline V lookup: CDR1 SGHRS, CDR2 YFSETQ.

For the CDR3, the DNA is TGTGCCAGCAGCTCGACAGGGGCCCGCACAGATACGCAGTATTTT. This encodes CASSSTGARTDTQYF. This sequence joins TRBV7-9 and TRBJ2-3, with TRBD1 matching 8 bases. Losses at the gene ends were 4 bases for V and 1 base for J; bases not matched to a gene: 4. Germline V lookup: CDR1 SEHNR, CDR2 FQNEAQ (reference sequence). The length of the CDR3 is 15 residues.

This clone was recorded once. This chain links TRBV28 with TRBJ1-2; possibly TRBD1 for D (6 bases). Germline CDR1 and CDR2: MDHEN and SYDVKM. The CDR3 spans 12 residues. Trimming cost V 6 bases and J 7 bases, with 12 bases left between them. CDR3 sequence: CASRTRGGGYTF. Here the CDR3 DNA reads TGTGCCAGCAGGACTCGAGGGGGTGGCTACACCTTC.

Written as DNA, the CDR3 is TGTGCCAGCAGACCTCTAGCGCTCTCCTACAATGAGCAGTTCTTC. Its translation: CASRPLALSYNEQFF. The chain recombines TRBV6-5 with TRBJ2-1, with D perhaps TRBD2 (6 bases). Trimming pared 6 bases from V and 0 bases from J, leaving 12 bases between. The CDR3 is 15 residues long. Germline lookup yields CDR1 MNHEY and CDR2 SVGAGI.

V is TRBV23-1 and J is TRBJ1-2; 7 nucleotides agree with TRBD1. TRBV23-1 is flagged as an ORF with uncertain function. V lost 8 bases and J lost 3; bases outside the gene matches: 9. CDR3 length equals 14 residues. In DNA, the CDR3 is TGCGCCAGCGGACCTGACAGGGCTGACTATGGCTACACCTTC. Translated: CASGPDRADYGYTF.

The V gene is TRBV6-5, the J gene TRBJ2-6; a weak D match, TRBD1 (6 bases). Germline CDR1 and CDR2: MNHEY and SVGAGI. The length of the CDR3 is 15 residues. The V and J ends lost 4 bases and 4 bases respectively, with 11 bases between them. CDR3 region: CASSSPGVGANVLTF. The DNA for the CDR3 is TGTGCCAGCAGTTCCCCAGGGGTGGGGGCCAACGTCCTGACTTTC.

This chain links TRBV7-9 with TRBJ1-2; 12 bases agree with TRBD1. The CDR3 loop spans 16 amino acids. Germline CDR1 is SEHNR and CDR2 is FQNEAQ (reference sequence). Trimming cost V 2 bases and J 6 bases; bases outside gene matches: 7. As DNA, the CDR3 is TGTGCCAGCAGCTTACAGTCGGGACAGGGGGCCAATGGCTACACCTTC. It codes for CASSLQSGQGANGYTF.

The chain uses TRBV2 and TRBJ1-3; 8 bases are shared with TRBD1. Germline lookup yields CDR1 SNHLY and CDR2 FYNNEI. J lost 0 bases, V lost 4 bases, and 14 bases had no gene match. This CDR3 contains 19 residues. DNA for the CDR3: TGTGCCAGCAGTGTCCCGCCGGGGTCGGGACAGGCCTCTGGAAACACCATATATTTT. Amino acid sequence: CASSVPPGSGQASGNTIYF.

CDR3 nucleotide sequence: TGCAGCGTTAGACAGGGTATGGACACCGGGGAGCTGTTTTTT. It is translated as CSVRQGMDTGELFF. V gene TRBV29-1 combines with J gene TRBJ2-2; 7 nucleotides agree with TRBD1. The CDR3 runs 14 residues. CDR1 SQVTM and CDR2 ANQGSEA come from the germline V gene. Unmatched junction bases numbered 6, after V lost 5 bases and J lost 3 bases.

CDR3 amino acids: CASSDRDNQPQHF. CDR3 bases: TGTGCCAGCAGTGACAGGGACAATCAGCCCCAGCATTTT. The chain employs TRBV25-1 and TRBJ1-5, with D possibly TRBD1 on 5 matching bases. Germline-derived CDR1 and CDR2 are MGHDK and SYGVNS. The CDR3 contains 13 residues. Trimming pared 3 bases from V and 3 bases from J, leaving 6 bases between.

The gene calls are TRBV5-1 and TRBJ1-2, with 9 bases fitting TRBD1. The length of the CDR3 is 14 residues. Trimming took 0 bases from V and 7 from J; bases not matched to a gene: 4. Germline CDR1 SGHRS, CDR2 YFSETQ. The CDR3 spells CASSLAQGAGGYTF. The CDR3 DNA follows: TGCGCCAGCAGCTTGGCACAGGGGGCGGGTGGCTACACCTTC. Full variable domain (outside the CDR3, taken from reference TRBV5-1 and TRBJ1-2): KAGVTQTPRYLIKTRGQQVTLSCSPISGHRSVSWYQQTPGQGLQFLFEYFSETQRNKGNFPGRFSGRQFSNSRSEMNVSTLELGDSALYLCASSLAQGAGGYTFGSGTRLTVV.

This clone occurred once. The chain combines TRBV10-2 with TRBJ2-1, with 10 bases matching TRBD1. The trim removed 5 bases at V and 1 base at J, leaving 2 bases unmatched. The CDR3 contains 15 residues. Germline V gene lookup returns CDR1 WSHSY and CDR2 SAAADI. DNA for the CDR3: TGCGCCAGCAGTAGGACAGGGGGTTCCTACAATGAGCAGTTCTTC. Protein: CASSRTGGSYNEQFF.

This chain joins TRBV14 and TRBJ2-1, with 12 bases that match TRBD2. V was clipped by 0 bases and J by 1 base; unmatched bases: 7. Germline values: CDR1 SGHDN, CDR2 FVKESK. The CDR3 is made up of 19 amino acids. The CDR3 region has the DNA TGTGCCAGCAGCCAAGATCGTCTAGCGGGAGGGCCATCCTACAATGAGCAGTTCTTC. It codes for CASSQDRLAGGPSYNEQFF.

V usage is TRBV15 and J usage is TRBJ2-1, with 12 positions matching TRBD1. Trimming cost V 3 bases and J 8 bases; bases outside gene matches: 8. The CDR3 is 16 residues long. CDR1 and CDR2 from the germline V gene are LNHNV and YYDKDF (reference sequence). The CDR3 sequence is CATSSSGTGGFDEQFF. The CDR3 bases are TGTGCCACCAGCAGTTCCGGGACAGGGGGCTTTGATGAGCAGTTCTTC. The variable domain in full, with the rest retrieved from reference TRBV15 and TRBJ2-1, is DAMVIQNPRYQVTQFGKPVTLSCSQTLNHNVMYWYQQKSSQAPKLLFHYYDKDFNNEADTPDNFQSRRPNTSFCFLDIRSPGLGDTAMYLCATSSSGTGGFDEQFFGPGTRLTVL.

The gene calls are TRBV30 and TRBJ2-1; D gene uncertain. This CDR3 has 11 residues. The V end was cut by 5 bases, the J end by 5 bases, with 7 bases between. Germline values: CDR1 GTSNPN, CDR2 SVGIG (reference sequence). CDR3 nucleotide sequence: TGTGCCTGGGGCGCGAACAATGAGCAGTTCTTC. Its translation is CAWGANNEQFF.

The gene calls are TRBV5-1 and TRBJ1-2; 9 bases align to TRBD1. Germline assignment: CDR1 SGHRS and CDR2 YFSETQ. This CDR3 contains 15 residues. V shed 4 bases and J 8 bases; nucleotides not matched to a gene: 12. The CDR3 DNA follows: TGCGCCAGCAGCCCGGGGGACAGGGTATTTGGGGGCTACACCTTC. Its protein product is CASSPGDRVFGGYTF.

This chain connects TRBV30 to TRBJ1-1, with TRBD1 as a possible D gene (5 bases). The CDR3 spans 13 residues. V was clipped by 5 bases and J by 7 bases, with 17 bases between them. Germline CDR1 and CDR2: GTSNPN and SVGIG (reference sequence). CDR3 amino acids: CAWRGGVEDEAFF. The CDR3 bases are TGTGCCTGGCGGGGCGGGGTCGAAGATGAAGCTTTCTTT. Using reference TRBV30 and TRBJ1-1 for the parts outside the CDR3, the full variable domain is SQTIHQWPATLVQPVGSPLSLECTVEGTSNPNLYWYRQAAGRGLQLLFYSVGIGQISSEVPQNLSASRPQDRQFILSSKKLLLSDSGFYLCAWRGGVEDEAFFGQGTRLTVV.

CDR3 nucleotides: TGTGCCAGCAGCCCGTCGGGCGGGGCACTTGAAGCTTTCTTT. Amino acids: CASSPSGGALEAFF. The gene calls are TRBV9 and TRBJ1-1; possibly TRBD1 for D (5 bases). CDR3 length: 14 residues. Trimming stripped 4 bases from V and 7 bases from J, with 17 bases between. The germline V gene encodes CDR1 SGDLS and CDR2 YYNGEE.

The chain has TRBV27 and TRBJ2-3; 12 bases are a match to TRBD1. After removal of 4 bases from V and 5 bases from J, the junction contained 4 bases not matched to a gene. CDR1 MNHEY and CDR2 SMNVEV come from the germline V gene (reference sequence). This CDR3 spans 15 amino acids. CDR3 DNA sequence: TGTGCCAGCAGTTCTGGGACAGGGGGCTTAGATACGCAGTATTTT. This sequence encodes CASSSGTGGLDTQYF.

In its sample, this clone ranks as medium-sized. The V call is TRBV12-3 or TRBV12-4, the J call TRBJ1-2; D is perhaps TRBD1 (5 bases). The CDR3 is made up of 13 amino acids. Trimming took off 5 bases at V and 4 bases at J, with 11 bases between the two ends. CDR3 residues: CASSTGAGYGYTF. CDR3 bases: TGTGCCAGCAGTACAGGCGCCGGCTATGGCTACACCTTC.

The V call is TRBV4-1, the J call TRBJ2-1, with D possibly being TRBD2 (5 bases). Per the germline V gene, CDR1 is MGHRA and CDR2 is YSYEKL. Trimming left V 4 bases short and J 7 bases short, with 11 bases between. The CDR3 length is 13 residues. This CDR3 is CASSPSDWNEQFF. DNA of the CDR3: TGCGCCAGCAGCCCATCGGACTGGAATGAGCAGTTCTTC.

The V and J genes are TRBV18 and TRBJ1-2; D possibly corresponds to TRBD1 (6 bases). The CDR3 is 14 residues long. The V end lost 3 bases, the J end lost 2 bases, and 10 bases lay between the germline ends. The V gene's germline CDR1 is KGHSH and CDR2 LQKENI. CDR3 nucleotides: TGTGCCAGCTCACCGTCAGGGGAAAACTATGGCTACACCTTC. It is translated as CASSPSGENYGYTF.

The rearrangement links TRBV10-3 to TRBJ1-1; the D gene is possibly TRBD1 (5 bases). CDR1 and CDR2 (germline): ENHRY, SYGVKD. CDR3 length equals 14 residues. Trimming cost V 4 bases and J 3 bases, with 12 bases left between them. The CDR3, as DNA: TGTGCCATCAGTGTACGGGGGTCGGACACTGAAGCTTTCTTT. Translated: CAISVRGSDTEAFF.

The chain combines TRBV30 with TRBJ1-2; 9 bases map to TRBD1. The CDR3 consists of 12 residues. Germline CDR1 GTSNPN, CDR2 SVGIG (reference sequence). J gave up 7 bases and V 7 bases, and 7 bases lay outside the gene matches. The CDR3 region is CALQGAPGGYTF. The CDR3 region has the DNA TGTGCCTTACAGGGGGCCCCGGGTGGCTACACCTTC.

The chain carries TRBV7-2 and TRBJ2-5, with TRBD1 matching 7 bases. Germline-derived CDR1 and CDR2 are SGHTA and FQGNSA. The CDR3 runs to 15 residues. J was trimmed by 5 bases and V by 5 bases; bases with no gene match: 11. The CDR3 is CASSTTTGSLETQYF. CDR3 nucleotide sequence: TGTGCCAGCAGCACTACGACAGGGTCGTTGGAGACCCAGTACTTC.

On this clone itself: The sample has other DNA sequences that encode this CDR3 too. The chain is built from TRBV6-5 and TRBJ1-2; D gene unclear. V lost 3 bases, J lost 8 bases, and 13 bases lay in between. Germline CDR1 is MNHEY and CDR2 is SVGAGI. The CDR3 covers 13 residues. CDR3 residues: CASSYSRGGGYTF. Written as DNA, the CDR3 is TGTGCCAGCAGTTATTCGAGAGGAGGCGGCTACACCTTC.

V usage is TRBV5-6 and J usage is TRBJ1-2, with D uncertain. Trimming pared 4 bases from V and 4 bases from J, leaving 14 bases between. CDR3 length: 14 residues. The germline CDR1 and CDR2 sequences are SGHDT and YYEEEE. The CDR3 DNA reads as TGTGCCAGCAGCCCCGACTTAAAATCCTATGGCTACACCTTC. Residues: CASSPDLKSYGYTF.